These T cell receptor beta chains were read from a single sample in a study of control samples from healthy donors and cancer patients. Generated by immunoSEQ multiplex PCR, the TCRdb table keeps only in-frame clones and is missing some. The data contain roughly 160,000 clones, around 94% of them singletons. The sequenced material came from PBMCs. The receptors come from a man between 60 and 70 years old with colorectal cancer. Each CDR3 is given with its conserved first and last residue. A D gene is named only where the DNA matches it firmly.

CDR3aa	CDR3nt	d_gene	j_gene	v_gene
CASSESYGQAFNEQFF	TGCGCCAGCAGTGAGTCCTACGGACAGGCGTTCAATGAGCAGTTCTTC	TRBD1	TRBJ2-1	TRBV10-1
CASSMGAQETQYF	TGTGCCAGCAGCATGGGGGCCCAAGAGACCCAGTACTTC	-	TRBJ2-5	TRBV6-5
CASSLEEGASGNTIYF	TGCGCCAGCAGCTTGGAGGAGGGGGCCTCTGGAAACACCATATATTTT	TRBD1	TRBJ1-3	TRBV5-1
CASSSGQGNQPQHF	TGTGCCAGCAGTTCCGGACAGGGGAATCAGCCCCAGCATTTT	TRBD1	TRBJ1-5	TRBV6-6
CASSAQGADTQYF	TGTGCCAGCAGCGCCCAGGGGGCAGATACGCAGTATTTT	TRBD1	TRBJ2-3	TRBV9
CASFLRGNYGYTF	TGTGCCAGCTTCCTTCGAGGGAACTATGGCTACACCTTC	-	TRBJ1-2	TRBV2
CASSQRAGETQYF	TGTGCCAGTAGTCAAAGGGCAGGGGAGACCCAGTACTTC	-	TRBJ2-5	TRBV19
CATKQAGGDTEAFF	TGTGCCACCAAGCAGGCAGGGGGGGACACTGAAGCTTTCTTT	TRBD1	TRBJ1-1	TRBV24-1
CASSQVFGGTGELFF	TGTGCCAGCAGCCAAGTTTTTGGGGGCACCGGGGAGCTGTTTTTT	-	TRBJ2-2	TRBV14
CATSVRAQETQYF	TGTGCCACCAGTGTCAGAGCCCAAGAGACCCAGTACTTC	-	TRBJ2-5	TRBV24-1